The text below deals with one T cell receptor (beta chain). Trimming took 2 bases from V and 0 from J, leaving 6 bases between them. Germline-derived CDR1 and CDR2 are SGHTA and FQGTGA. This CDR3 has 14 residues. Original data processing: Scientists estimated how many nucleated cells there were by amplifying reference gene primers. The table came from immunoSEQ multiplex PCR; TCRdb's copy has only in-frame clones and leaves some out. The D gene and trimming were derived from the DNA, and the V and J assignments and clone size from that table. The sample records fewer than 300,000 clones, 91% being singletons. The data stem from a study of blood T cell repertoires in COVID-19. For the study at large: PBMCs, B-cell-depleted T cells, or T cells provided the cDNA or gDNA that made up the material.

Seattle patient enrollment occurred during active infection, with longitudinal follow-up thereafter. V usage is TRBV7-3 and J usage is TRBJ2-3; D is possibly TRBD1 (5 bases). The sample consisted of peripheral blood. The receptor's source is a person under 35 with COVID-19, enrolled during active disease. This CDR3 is CASSLGASTDTQYF. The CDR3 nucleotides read TGTGCCAGCAGCTTAGGGGCTAGCACAGATACGCAGTATTTT.